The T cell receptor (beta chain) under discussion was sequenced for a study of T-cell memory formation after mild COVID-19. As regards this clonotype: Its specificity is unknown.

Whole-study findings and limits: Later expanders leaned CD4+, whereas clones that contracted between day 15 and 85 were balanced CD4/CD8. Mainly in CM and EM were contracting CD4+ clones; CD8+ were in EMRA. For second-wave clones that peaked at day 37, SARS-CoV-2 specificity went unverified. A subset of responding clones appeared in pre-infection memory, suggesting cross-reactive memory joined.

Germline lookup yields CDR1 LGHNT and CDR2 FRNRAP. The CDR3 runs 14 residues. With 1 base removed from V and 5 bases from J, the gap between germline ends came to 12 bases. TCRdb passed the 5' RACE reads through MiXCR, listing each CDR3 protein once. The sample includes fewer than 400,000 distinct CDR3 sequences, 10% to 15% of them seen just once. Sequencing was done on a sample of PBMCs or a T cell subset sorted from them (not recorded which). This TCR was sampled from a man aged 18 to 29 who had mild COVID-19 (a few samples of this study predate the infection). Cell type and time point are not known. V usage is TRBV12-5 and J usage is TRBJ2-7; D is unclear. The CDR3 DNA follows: TGTGCTAGTGGTTTGGGCTCCCTCAACAACGAGCAGTACTTC. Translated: CASGLGSLNNEQYF.